The next 17 T cell receptor beta chains were all read from a single sample in a study of early T cells in non-severe SARS-CoV-2 infection. TCRdb reanalysed the 5' RACE reads using MiXCR and keeps one entry per CDR3 protein. The table records some 50,000 distinct CDR3 sequences, around 4.6% of them present only once. The sequenced material came from whole blood. Receptors were obtained from an adult who was a healthcare worker with PCR-confirmed SARS-CoV-2 infection or an uninfected control (not recorded which).

This clonotype came up many times. V usage is TRBV7-8 and J usage is TRBJ2-5; the D call may be TRBD1 or TRBD2 (5 bases each). Germline V CDR1 and CDR2: SGHVS, FQNEAQ. CDR3 length: 12 residues. The V and J ends lost 4 bases and 4 bases respectively, with 7 bases between them. CDR3 nucleotides: TGTGCCAGCAGCTGGGACCGAGAGACCCAGTACTTC. Translating it yields CASSWDRETQYF.

V usage is TRBV7-2 and J usage is TRBJ1-1; the D is unclear. The V end was cut by 1 base, the J end by 6 bases, with 9 bases between. Germline assignment: CDR1 SGHTA and CDR2 FQGNSA. CDR3 length equals 13 residues. CDR3 sequence (DNA): TGTGCCAGCAGCTTAGTTATAGGTGCTGAAGCTTTCTTT. It translates to CASSLVIGAEAFF.

The chain couples TRBV24-1 to TRBJ2-2, with D uncertain. Trimming took 5 bases from V and 1 from J, leaving 7 bases between them. The CDR3 loop spans 14 amino acids. Per the germline V gene, CDR1 is KGHDR and CDR2 is SFDVKD. CDR3 in amino acids: CATSVSVNTGELFF. CDR3 DNA: TGTGCCACCAGTGTTTCAGTGAACACCGGGGAGCTGTTTTTT.

CDR3 coding DNA: TGTGCCAGCAGTCCCAGGACAGACAATGAGCAGTTCTTC. This translates into CASSPRTDNEQFF. The J gene is TRBJ2-1, the V gene TRBV6-6; a weak D match, TRBD1 (6 bases). Germline CDR1 and CDR2: MNHNY and SVGAGI (reference sequence). The CDR3 contains 13 residues. V was shortened by 5 bases and J by 5 bases, with 10 bases between the two germline ends.

Many counts were recorded for this clonotype. The rearrangement links TRBV24-1 to TRBJ2-3, with 13 bases aligning to TRBD2. Germline V gene data show CDR1 as KGHDR and CDR2 as SFDVKD. V was pared by 3 bases and J by 2 bases, with 16 bases of the junction left unmatched. This CDR3 contains 21 residues. The CDR3 nucleotides are TGTGCCACCAGTGATCTCCTTTGGGACAGGACTAGCGGGAGCTACACAGATACGCAGTATTTT. Its translation is CATSDLLWDRTSGSYTDTQYF.

This clonotype has a count of ten or more. V and J are TRBV20-1 and TRBJ2-1, with TRBD2 identical over 10 bases. The length of the CDR3 is 15 residues. V trimming: 0 bases; J trimming: 3 bases; junction bases outside the gene matches: 2. Germline lookup yields CDR1 DFQATT and CDR2 SNEGSKA (reference sequence). CDR3 sequence: CSARDGLADYNEQFF. The CDR3 region has the DNA TGCAGTGCTAGAGATGGACTAGCGGACTACAATGAGCAGTTCTTC.

The table lists this clonotype with many counts. This chain connects TRBV7-9 to TRBJ1-2; D may be TRBD1 (6 bases). The CDR3 runs to 14 residues. V lost 0 bases and J lost 8, with 13 bases in between. Germline CDR1 reads SEHNR; CDR2 reads FQNEAQ (reference sequence). CDR3 nucleotide sequence: TGTGCCAGCAGCTTAGCTGTGGGGGCGGAGGGCTACACCTTC. Amino acid sequence: CASSLAVGAEGYTF.

J is TRBJ1-1 and V is TRBV4-1; 8 bases match TRBD1. In germline, CDR1 is MGHRA, CDR2 YSYEKL. Losses at the gene ends were 4 bases for V and 0 bases for J; bases not matched to a gene: 10. The CDR3 contains 17 residues. CDR3 bases: TGCGCCAGCAGCCTTCGTCCCGGGACAGGCATGAACACTGAAGCTTTCTTT. This sequence encodes CASSLRPGTGMNTEAFF.

This clonotype showed up just a few times. The V call is TRBV15, the J call TRBJ2-3; D remains unclear. V was shortened by 5 bases and J by 1 base, with 10 bases between the two germline ends. Germline loops: CDR1 LNHNV, CDR2 YYDKDF (reference sequence). CDR3 length equals 14 residues. The CDR3 sequence: CATSPQGGTDTQYF. The DNA of the CDR3 is TGTGCCACCAGCCCCCAAGGAGGCACAGATACGCAGTATTTT.

The chain links TRBV5-5 to TRBJ2-7, with no clear D. CDR1 SGHKS and CDR2 YYEKEE come from the germline V gene (reference sequence). CDR3 size: 12 residues. V was cut by 1 base and J by 3 bases, with 5 bases left in between. The CDR3 spells CASSLSLYEQYF. For the CDR3, the DNA is TGTGCCAGCAGCTTGTCCCTCTACGAGCAGTACTTC.

This clonotype was detected many times. V is TRBV7-2 and J is TRBJ2-5; D remains unclear. The CDR3 extends over 11 amino acids. The ends were cut back, 2 bases at V and 2 bases at J, with 0 bases in the middle. CDR1 and CDR2 (germline): SGHTA, FQGNSA. The CDR3 region has the DNA TGTGCCAGCAGCTTACAAGAGACCCAGTACTTC. It is translated as CASSLQETQYF.

In its sample, this clonotype was seen many times. The chain uses TRBV14 and TRBJ2-1; D uncertain. Germline CDR1 is SGHDN and CDR2 is FVKESK. The CDR3 totals 16 residues. V was shortened by 0 bases and J by 4 bases, with 13 bases between the two germline ends. CDR3 region: CASSQELVRDYNEQFF. CDR3 nucleotide sequence: TGTGCCAGCAGCCAAGAGCTAGTCCGAGATTACAATGAGCAGTTCTTC.

The gene calls are TRBV6-1 and TRBJ2-2; 7 bases agree with TRBD1. With V trimmed by 4 bases and J by 5 bases, 4 bases remained unmatched. From germline, CDR1 is MNHNS and CDR2 SASEGT. This CDR3 region has 14 residues. CDR3 residues: CASSVDRSTGELFF. CDR3 DNA: TGTGCCAGCAGTGTGGACAGGAGTACCGGGGAGCTGTTTTTT.

The chain joins TRBV7-6 to TRBJ1-3; tentatively, D is TRBD1 (5 bases). This CDR3 contains 16 residues. V lost 1 base and J 0 bases, leaving 10 bases between the germline ends. Germline CDR1 SGHVS, CDR2 FNYEAQ. The CDR3 DNA is TGTGCCAGCAGCTTAGGACAGACCCGCTCTGGAAACACCATATATTTT. It is translated as CASSLGQTRSGNTIYF.

This clonotype was seen many times. The chain is built from TRBV24-1 and TRBJ2-1; D remains ambiguous. The CDR3 is 12 residues long. Germline V gene sequence: CDR1 KGHDR, CDR2 SFDVKD. Trimming shortened V by 0 bases and J by 7 bases, and 3 bases separated the two germline ends. CDR3 region: CATSDLPNEQFF. In DNA form, the CDR3 reads TGTGCCACCAGTGATTTGCCTAATGAGCAGTTCTTC.

This clonotype was detected only a few times. V is TRBV5-8 and J is TRBJ1-5, with a possible D match to TRBD1 (6 bases). Trimming removed 4 bases from V and 1 base from J, with 12 bases in between. Germline V gene lookup returns CDR1 SGHTS and CDR2 YDEGEE. The CDR3 is made up of 15 amino acids. The CDR3 coding sequence is TGTGCCAGCAGCAACAGGGTTTCGAGCAATCAGCCCCAGCATTTT. Residues: CASSNRVSSNQPQHF.

This clonotype was counted ten times or more. The chain joins TRBV5-1 to TRBJ1-1; a weak D match, TRBD1 (6 bases). Trimming stripped 4 bases from V and 5 bases from J, with 12 bases between. This CDR3 region has 13 residues. Germline V gene sequence: CDR1 SGHRS, CDR2 YFSETQ. CDR3 bases: TGCGCCAGCAGCCATCCTAGGGGGACTGAAGCTTTCTTT. It yields the protein CASSHPRGTEAFF.